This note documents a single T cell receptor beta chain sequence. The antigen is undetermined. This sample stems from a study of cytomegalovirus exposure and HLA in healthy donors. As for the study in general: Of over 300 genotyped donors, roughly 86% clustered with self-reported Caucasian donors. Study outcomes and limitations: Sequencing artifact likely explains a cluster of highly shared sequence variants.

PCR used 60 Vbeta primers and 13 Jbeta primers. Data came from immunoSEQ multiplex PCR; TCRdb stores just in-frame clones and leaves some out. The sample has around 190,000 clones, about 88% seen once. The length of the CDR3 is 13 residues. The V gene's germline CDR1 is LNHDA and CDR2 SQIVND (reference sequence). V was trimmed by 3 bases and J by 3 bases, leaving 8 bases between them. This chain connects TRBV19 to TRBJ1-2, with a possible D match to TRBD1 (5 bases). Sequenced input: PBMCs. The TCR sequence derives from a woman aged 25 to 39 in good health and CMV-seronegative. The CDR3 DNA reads TGTGCCAGTAGTATTGGACAAGACTATGGCTACACCTTC. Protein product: CASSIGQDYGYTF. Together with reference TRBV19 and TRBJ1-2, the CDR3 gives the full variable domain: DGGITQSPKYLFRKEGQNVTLSCEQNLNHDAMYWYRQDPGQGLRLIYYSQIVNDFQKGDIAEGYSVSREKKESFPLTVTSAQKNPTAFYLCASSIGQDYGYTFGSGTRLTVV.